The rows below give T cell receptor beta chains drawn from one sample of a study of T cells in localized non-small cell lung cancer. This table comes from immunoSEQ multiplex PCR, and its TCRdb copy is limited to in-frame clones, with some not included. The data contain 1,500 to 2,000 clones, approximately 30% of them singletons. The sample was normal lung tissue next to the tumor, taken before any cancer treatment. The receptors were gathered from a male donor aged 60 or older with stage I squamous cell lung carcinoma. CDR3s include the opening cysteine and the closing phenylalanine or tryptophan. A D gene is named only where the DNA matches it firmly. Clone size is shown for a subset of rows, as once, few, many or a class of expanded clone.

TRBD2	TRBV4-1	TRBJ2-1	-	TGCGCCAGCAGCCTCTCCGCGGGCGGTGGGAGGGATGAGCAGTTCTTC	CASSLSAGGGRDEQFF
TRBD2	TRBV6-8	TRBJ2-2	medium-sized	TGTGCCAGCAGCCCCCTAGCGGGAGTTAACACCGGGGAGCTGTTTTTT	CASSPLAGVNTGELFF
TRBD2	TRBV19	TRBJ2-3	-	TGTGCCAGTTCCGGACTAGCGGGAAGTCTAGATACGCAGTATTTT	CASSGLAGSLDTQYF
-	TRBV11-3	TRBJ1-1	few	TGTGCCAGCAGCTTGTTTAGGGGCGTCGGGAACACTGAAGCTTTCTTT	CASSLFRGVGNTEAFF
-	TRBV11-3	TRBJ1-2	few	TGTGCCAGCAGCGAAAGTGGACGGTACTATGGCTACACCTTC	CASSESGRYYGYTF
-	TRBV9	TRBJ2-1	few	TGTGCCAGCAAGGCAGGGCGAAATGAGCAGTTCTTC	CASKAGRNEQFF
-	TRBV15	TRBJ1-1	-	TGTGCCACCAGCAGAGGTCTGGGGGGGGGACAAGCAACTGAAGCTTTCTTT	CATSRGLGGGQATEAFF
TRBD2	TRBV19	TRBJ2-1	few	TGTGCCAGTGCACGACTAGCGGTTTACAATGAGCAGTTCTTC	CASARLAVYNEQFF
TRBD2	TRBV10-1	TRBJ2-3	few	TGCGCCAGCAGCCCAGCGGGAGGGACAATAGATACGCAGTATTTT	CASSPAGGTIDTQYF
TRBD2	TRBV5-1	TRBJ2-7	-	TGCGCCAGCAGCATTGGGACCGGACTAGCGGGAGGTTCCTACGAGCAGTACTTC	CASSIGTGLAGGSYEQYF
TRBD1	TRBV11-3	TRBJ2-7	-	TGTGCCAGCAGCCGGGAGCCCGGGACAGGTCTTGTTGAGCAGTACTTC	CASSREPGTGLVEQYF
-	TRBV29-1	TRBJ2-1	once	TGCAGCGTTGAGGAGACCCAAGGCAATGAGCAGTTCTTC	CSVEETQGNEQFF
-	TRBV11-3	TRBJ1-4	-	TGTGCCAGCAGCCGTAACCCTCCCTCTAATGAAAAACTGTTTTTT	CASSRNPPSNEKLFF
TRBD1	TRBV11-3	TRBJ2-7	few	TGTGCCAGCAGCTCCTTATACAGGGGATCGTACGAGCAGTACTTC	CASSSLYRGSYEQYF
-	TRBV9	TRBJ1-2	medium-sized	TGTGCCAGCAGCGTAGCGGTAAGGGACTTTAACTATGGCTACACCTTC	CASSVAVRDFNYGYTF
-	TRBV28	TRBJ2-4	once	TGTGCCAGCAGTTCCGGAGTAGCCAAAAACATTCAGTACTTC	CASSSGVAKNIQYF
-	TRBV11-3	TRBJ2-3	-	TGTGCCAGCAGCTTAGAGGGAGGCCACACAGATACGCAGTATTTT	CASSLEGGHTDTQYF
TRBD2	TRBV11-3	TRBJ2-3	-	TGTGCCAGCAGCCGCGGGACTAGCGGGAGCACAGATACGCAGTATTTT	CASSRGTSGSTDTQYF
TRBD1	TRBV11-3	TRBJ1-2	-	TGTGCCAGCAGTTTAGGGACAGGGGCTTCCTATGGCTACACCTTC	CASSLGTGASYGYTF
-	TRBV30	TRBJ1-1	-	TGTGCCTGGAGTGTCGGGACCCCTGAAGCTTTCTTT	CAWSVGTPEAFF
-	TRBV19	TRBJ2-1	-	TGTGCCAGTAGTATAGGGTGGAATGAGCAGTTCTTC	CASSIGWNEQFF
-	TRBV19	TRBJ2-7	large	TGTGCCAGTAGTATGATGGGGCAGACCTCCTACGAGCAGTACTTC	CASSMMGQTSYEQYF
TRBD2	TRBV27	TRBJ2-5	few	TGTGCCAGCAGTTTTGGGACTAGCGGGAGTGGGGAGACCCAGTACTTC	CASSFGTSGSGETQYF
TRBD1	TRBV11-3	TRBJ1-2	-	TGTGCCAGCAGCTCCGACGGGACAGCCGCCCGGGGCTACACCTTC	CASSSDGTAARGYTF
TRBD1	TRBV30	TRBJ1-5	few	TGTGCCTGGACGACAGGGGCAAATCAGCCCCAGCATTTT	CAWTTGANQPQHF
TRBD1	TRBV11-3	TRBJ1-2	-	TGTGCCAGCAGCTTCGGGGGGACAGGGATTCTTTCTGAGGGCTACACCTTC	CASSFGGTGILSEGYTF
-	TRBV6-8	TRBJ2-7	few	TGTGCCAGCAGTCCAGGGTTTTCAAAACACTACGAGCAGTACTTC	CASSPGFSKHYEQYF
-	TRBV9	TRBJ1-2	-	TGTGCCATCCAGAGAGCTAACTATGGCTACACCTTC	CAIQRANYGYTF
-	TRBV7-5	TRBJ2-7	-	TGTGCCAGCAGCTTCGGGACAGTATCCTACGAGCAGTACTTC	CASSFGTVSYEQYF
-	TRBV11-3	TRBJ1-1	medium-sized	TGTGCCAGCAGAAAAGGATTGGTGAACACTGAAGCTTTCTTT	CASRKGLVNTEAFF
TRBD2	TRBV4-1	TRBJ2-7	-	TGCGCCAGCAGCCTAAGCATCAGCGGGAGGGGTTCCTACGAGCAGTACTTC	CASSLSISGRGSYEQYF
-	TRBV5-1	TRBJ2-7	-	TGCGCCAGCAGCTTGGCGGATCGGACTTCTTACGAGCAGTACTTC	CASSLADRTSYEQYF
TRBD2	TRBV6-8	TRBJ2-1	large	TGTGCCAGCAGTCCCTCCGAGGCGGGAGGGGGGGAGCAGTTCTTC	CASSPSEAGGGEQFF
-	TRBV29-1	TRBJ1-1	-	TGCAGCGTTGAAACATTGAACACTGAAGCTTTCTTT	CSVETLNTEAFF
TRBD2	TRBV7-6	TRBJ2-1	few	TGTGCCAGCAGCATAACGGGACTAGCGCCCTACAATGAGCAGTTCTTC	CASSITGLAPYNEQFF
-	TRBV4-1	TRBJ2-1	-	TGCGCCAGCTCGGAAAGGGCCGGCTACAATGAGCAGTTCTTC	CASSERAGYNEQFF
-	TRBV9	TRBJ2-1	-	TGTGCCAGCAGTCCAGGGATCAATGAGCAGTTCTTC	CASSPGINEQFF
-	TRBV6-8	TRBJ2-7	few	TGTGCCATCAGAGAAGGGGGGAGGGGATACGAGCAGTACTTC	CAIREGGRGYEQYF
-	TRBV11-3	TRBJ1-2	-	TGTGCCAGCAGCGAACGGGACGGGCTTAACTATGGCTACACCTTC	CASSERDGLNYGYTF
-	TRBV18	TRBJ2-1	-	TGTGCCAGCTCACCACTAGCGCTTCGCTCCTACAATGAGCAGTTCTTC	CASSPLALRSYNEQFF
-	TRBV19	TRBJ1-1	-	TGTGCCAGTCTTCCTACCTTCACAGGGACAACTGAAGCTTTCTTT	CASLPTFTGTTEAFF
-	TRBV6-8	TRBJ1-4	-	TGTGCCAGCAGTGGACAGACAACTAATGAAAAACTGTTTTTT	CASSGQTTNEKLFF
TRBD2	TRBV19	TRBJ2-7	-	TGTGCCAGTAGTAGTCTTAGCGGGGGAGAGCAGTACTTC	CASSSLSGGEQYF
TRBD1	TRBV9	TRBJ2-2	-	TGTGCCAGCAGCGCCCCCCGGGACAGGGTTGCCGGGGAGCTGTTTTTT	CASSAPRDRVAGELFF
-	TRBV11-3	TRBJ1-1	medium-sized	TGTGCCAGCAGCAAACAGGGTGTGGAGAACACTGAAGCTTTCTTT	CASSKQGVENTEAFF
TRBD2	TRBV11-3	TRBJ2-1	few	TGTGCCAGCAGCCTAAGGACTAGCGGGAGGACTTATGAGCAGTTCTTC	CASSLRTSGRTYEQFF
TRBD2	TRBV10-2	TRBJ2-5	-	TGCGCCAGCAAAAACCGGAGGCGGGAGGGCCCAGAGACCCAGTACTTC	CASKNRRREGPETQYF
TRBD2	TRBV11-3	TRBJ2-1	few	TGTGCCAGCAACCCCCGTAGGGAGGGGTCGGATGAGCAGTTCTTC	CASNPRREGSDEQFF
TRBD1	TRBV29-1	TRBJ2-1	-	TGCAGCGTTGAAGACCCGGACAGGGCCTCCTACAATGAGCAGTTCTTC	CSVEDPDRASYNEQFF
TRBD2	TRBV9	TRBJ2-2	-	TGTGCCAGCAGCTCCCGACTAGCGGCTAGCACCGGGGAGCTGTTTTTT	CASSSRLAASTGELFF
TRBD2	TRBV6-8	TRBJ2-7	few	TGTGCCATCACCCCCCGTAAGCGGGACTACGAGCAGTACTTC	CAITPRKRDYEQYF
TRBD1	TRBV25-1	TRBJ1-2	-	TGTGCCAGCAGTGAATCACAGGGGGCGGGCGATGGCTACACCTTC	CASSESQGAGDGYTF
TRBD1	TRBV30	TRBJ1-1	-	TGTGCCTACCTCGTTGGGACAGGGTCTGAAGCTTTCTTT	CAYLVGTGSEAFF
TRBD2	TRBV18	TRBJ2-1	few	TGTGCCAGCTCACCTGGGACTAGTGGCGATCGGTTCTTC	CASSPGTSGDRFF
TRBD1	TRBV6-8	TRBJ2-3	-	TGTGCCAGCAGGGCCCCTGGACAGGGTGAAGATACGCAGTATTTT	CASRAPGQGEDTQYF
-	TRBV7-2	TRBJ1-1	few	TGTGCCAGCAGCTTAGTGAAGGGCACTGAAGCTTTCTTT	CASSLVKGTEAFF
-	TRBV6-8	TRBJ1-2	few	TGTGCCAGCCTCAAACCTCAGAGTTATGGCTACACCTTC	CASLKPQSYGYTF
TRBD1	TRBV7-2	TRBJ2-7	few	TGTGCCAGCAGCCCGCCGGGACAGGTCTACGAGCAGTACTTC	CASSPPGQVYEQYF
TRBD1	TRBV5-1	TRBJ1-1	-	TGCGCCAGCAGCTTAGGGACAGGTGAGACTGAAGCTTTCTTT	CASSLGTGETEAFF
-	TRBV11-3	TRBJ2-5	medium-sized	TGTGCCAGCAGCTTAAATGGGGAGGCGGAGACCCAGTACTTC	CASSLNGEAETQYF